The rows below give T cell receptor beta chains drawn from one sample of a study of T cell responses to AZD1222 COVID-19 vaccine. Sequencing was performed with immunoSEQ multiplex PCR; in TCRdb, only in-frame clones are kept and a portion is missing. This table holds 250,000 to 300,000 clones, about 94% found once. The specimen comprised peripheral blood, sampled 28 days after the second AZD1222 dose. The origin of the receptors is an adult who received the AZD1222 COVID-19 vaccine. The CDR3 runs from the conserved cysteine through the conserved F or W. The order of the fields is J gene, clone size, V gene, D gene, CDR3 DNA, CDR3 protein. D genes are given only for firm matches. A clone size is listed for some rows: how often the clone was seen (once, few, many), or a class if it is expanded.

TRBJ1-1 . TRBV19 . TGTGCCAGTAGCATAGGAGTGAACACTGAAGCTTTCTTT CASSIGVNTEAFF
TRBJ1-1 . TRBV19 . TGTGCCAGTAGTAAACCCCCCGTCGGAGAAGCTTTCTTT CASSKPPVGEAFF
TRBJ1-2 . TRBV24-1 . TGTGCCACCAGTGATGTAACAGGGGGCTACACCTTC CATSDVTGGYTF
TRBJ2-7 . TRBV3-1/TRBV3-2 . TGTGCCAGCAGCCTCGGCTCGATGCGGTACTTC CASSLGSMRYF
TRBJ2-4 . TRBV5-1 TRBD1 TGCGCCAGCAGCTTGTCACCGGGACAGGATAACATTCAGTACTTC CASSLSPGQDNIQYF
TRBJ1-2 . TRBV6-6 . TGTGCCAGCAGTTACGCGAGGGATCTGGGAGGCTACACCTTC CASSYARDLGGYTF
TRBJ1-2 . TRBV2 . TGTGCCAGCAGTTTGGACAGAACTCGGGCTAACTATGGCTACACCTTC CASSLDRTRANYGYTF
TRBJ2-5 . TRBV3-1/TRBV3-2 TRBD2 TGTGCCAGCAGCCAAGAACTAGCGGAAGAGACCCAGTACTTC CASSQELAEETQYF
TRBJ1-5 . TRBV5-1 TRBD1 TGCGCCAGCAGCCAGACAGGGGAACAGCCCCAGCATTTT CASSQTGEQPQHF
TRBJ1-6 . TRBV28 TRBD1 TGTGCCAGCAGTTTAGGACAGGGGCGGAATTCACCCCTCCACTTT CASSLGQGRNSPLHF
TRBJ1-4 . TRBV7-2 . TGTGCCAGCAGTCTTAACAGTGAAAAACTGTTTTTT CASSLNSEKLFF
TRBJ1-4 . TRBV7-9 . TGTGCCAGCAGCTTGGCGGCGGCGGGGAATGAAAAACTGTTTTTT CASSLAAAGNEKLFF
TRBJ1-3 . TRBV5-1 . TGCGCCAGCAGCTTGGAACCTGGAAACACCATATATTTT CASSLEPGNTIYF
TRBJ1-5 . TRBV2 TRBD1 TGTGCCAGCAGTAGGACAGGGGGTCAGCCCCAGCATTTT CASSRTGGQPQHF
TRBJ2-7 once TRBV2 TRBD1 TGTGCCAGCAGCTTCGGACAGGGGGGGCACGAGCAGTACTTC CASSFGQGGHEQYF
TRBJ2-1 . TRBV27 . TGTGCCAGCAGTTTGGCCGGGGAGGATGAGCAGTTCTTC CASSLAGEDEQFF
TRBJ2-7 few TRBV7-2 . TGTGCCAGCAGCTTAGCGGGGGGATCCTACGAGCAGTACTTC CASSLAGGSYEQYF
TRBJ2-5 . TRBV25-1 TRBD2 TGTGCCAGCAGTGTACGGGGGGGGAAAGAGACCCAGTACTTC CASSVRGGKETQYF
TRBJ1-3 . TRBV9 . TGTGCCAGCAGCGCCGGGGGAGTGCTTGGAAACACCATATATTTT CASSAGGVLGNTIYF
TRBJ2-1 . TRBV7-2 . TGTGCCAGCAGCTTAACGGGGAGCTCCTACAATGAGCAGTTCTTC CASSLTGSSYNEQFF
TRBJ2-7 . TRBV28 . TGTGCCAGCAGTTTAACGGGGAGCGAGCAGTACTTC CASSLTGSEQYF
TRBJ2-7 . TRBV28 . TGTGCAATAGGGGAATCGTTCTACGAGCAGTACTTC CAIGESFYEQYF
TRBJ1-2 once TRBV5-1 . TGCGCCAGCAGCGCCGGGACAAGGGGCTACACCTTC CASSAGTRGYTF
TRBJ1-2 . TRBV19 TRBD1 TGTGCCAGTAGTATCAGGGGGCAGCATTATGGCTACACCTTC CASSIRGQHYGYTF
TRBJ2-2 . TRBV2 TRBD2 TGTGCCAGCAGTCCGGGACTAGCGGGGGACAACACCGGGGAGCTGTTTTTT CASSPGLAGDNTGELFF
TRBJ2-7 few TRBV10-2 TRBD1 TGCGCCAGCACCTGGGACAGGCTCTACGAGCAGTACTTC CASTWDRLYEQYF
TRBJ2-1 . TRBV21-1 . TGTGCCAGCAGCCTCTTCGTCACCTCACTAGCGGGGGATCACAATGAGCAGTTCTTC CASSLFVTSLAGDHNEQFF
TRBJ2-1 . TRBV4-2 TRBD2 TGTGCCAGCAGCCAAGGGGCGGGAGGGCCGTACAATGAGCAGTTCTTC CASSQGAGGPYNEQFF
TRBJ1-5 . TRBV15 TRBD1 TGTGCCACCAGCAGTGCCGACAGGGGTAATCAGCCCCAGCATTTT CATSSADRGNQPQHF
TRBJ1-3 . TRBV6-1 . TGTGCCAGCAGTGAGGACGTCGGAAACACCATATATTTT CASSEDVGNTIYF
TRBJ2-1 . TRBV5-4 TRBD1 TGTGCCAGCAGACAGGGGCCCTACAATGAGCAGTTCTTC CASRQGPYNEQFF
TRBJ2-7 . TRBV27 TRBD1 TGTGCCAGCAGTTTCGGCCGGGACAGGGGCTTC CASSFGRDRGF
TRBJ1-1 . TRBV3-1/TRBV3-2 . TGTGCCAGCACCATAAGCCTGGCGATGGACACTGAAGCTTTCTTT CASTISLAMDTEAFF
TRBJ1-4 . TRBV2 TRBD1 TGTGCCAGCGGGACAGGGGTCGAAAAACTGTTTTTT CASGTGVEKLFF
TRBJ1-2 . TRBV28 . TGTGCCAGCAGTTCCGGTAACTATGGCTACACCTTC CASSSGNYGYTF